This entry features one T cell receptor beta chain sequence. The entry originates in a study of blood T cell repertoires in COVID-19. It was within 2 weeks before study entry that exposed participants met a COVID-19 case. Profiled with immunoSEQ multiplex PCR; TCRdb holds only in-frame clones, not every one. The sample yields 250,000 to 400,000 clones, approximately 81% seen once. Germline CDR1 and CDR2: LNHDA and SQIVND (reference sequence). This CDR3 is 15 amino acids long. With 4 bases clipped from V and 3 bases from J, the junction kept 4 bases outside the gene matches. This TCR was sampled from a woman aged 30 to 39 who had been exposed to COVID-19. The sample taken for sequencing was PBMCs or T cells enriched from blood (not recorded which). The chain is built from TRBV19 and TRBJ1-2, with 11 bases aligning to TRBD1. The CDR3 protein is CASSTDRGRYYGYTF. In nucleotides, the CDR3 is TGTGCCAGTAGTACGGACAGGGGGCGTTACTATGGCTACACCTTC.